This TCR beta chain was identified during a study of T cells in Graves' hyperthyroidism and ophthalmopathy. Study overall: Prior to any treatment, at the point of initial diagnosis, peripheral blood was collected.

In this sample, this clonotype turned up many times. Its antigen remains unidentified. RNA transcripts served as the template for amplifying TCR beta CDR3 regions. A set of HTBI primers served as the primers for a first-round RT-PCR of the TCR CDR3. One entry per CDR3 protein, called by TCRdb with MiXCR from the multiplex PCR reads. The profile shows hundreds of thousands of distinct CDR3 sequences, around 15% of them singletons. Study-wide results and limits: Separating ophthalmopathy from stable hyperthyroidism was achieved by a 13 V-J model.

Clinical symptoms, serum thyroxine, TRAb, thyroid ultrasound and orbital computed tomography informed diagnoses. The V and J ends lost 1 base and 4 bases respectively, with 13 bases between them. Germline CDR1 LGHDT, CDR2 YNNKEL (reference sequence). This CDR3 is 15 amino acids long. The rearrangement uses TRBV3-1 and TRBJ1-1; D perhaps matches TRBD1 (5 bases). The specimen was blood. This receptor was taken from a woman aged 40 to 50 with Graves' ophthalmopathy. The CDR3 here is CASSQVAGLFTEAFF. The CDR3 bases are TGTGCCAGCAGCCAAGTCGCGGGGCTGTTCACTGAAGCTTTCTTT.